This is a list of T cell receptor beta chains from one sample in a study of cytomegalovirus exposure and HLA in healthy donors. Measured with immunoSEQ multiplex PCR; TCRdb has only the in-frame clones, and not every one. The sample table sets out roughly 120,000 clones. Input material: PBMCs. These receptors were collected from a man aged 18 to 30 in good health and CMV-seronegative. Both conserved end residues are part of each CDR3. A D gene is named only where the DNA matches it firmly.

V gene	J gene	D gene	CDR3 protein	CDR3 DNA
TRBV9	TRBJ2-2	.	CASSVGGGVGELFF	TGTGCCAGCAGCGTAGGTGGAGGGGTCGGGGAGCTGTTTTTT
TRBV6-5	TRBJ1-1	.	CASSYSARDTEAFF	TGTGCCAGCAGTTACTCTGCCAGGGACACTGAAGCTTTCTTT
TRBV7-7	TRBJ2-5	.	CASTAGVAETQYF	TGTGCTAGCACCGCGGGTGTGGCGGAGACCCAGTACTTC
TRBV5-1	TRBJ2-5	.	CASSLAGFDIETQYF	TGCGCCAGCAGCTTGGCCGGGTTCGATATTGAGACCCAGTACTTC
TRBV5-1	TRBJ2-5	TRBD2	CASSSTTSGGGETQYF	TGCGCCAGCAGCTCGACGACTAGCGGGGGTGGAGAGACCCAGTACTTC
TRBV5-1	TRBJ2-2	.	CASSEAHRSNTGELFF	TGCGCCAGCAGCGAGGCGCACAGGTCGAACACCGGGGAGCTGTTTTTT
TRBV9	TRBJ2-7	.	CASSGLGSGYEQYF	TGTGCCAGCAGCGGCCTAGGGAGCGGGTACGAGCAGTACTTC
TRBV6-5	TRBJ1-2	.	CASRPGFGYGYTF	TGTGCCAGCAGGCCAGGGTTCGGCTATGGCTACACCTTC
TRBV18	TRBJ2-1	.	CASSPRRTGHIEQFF	TGTGCCAGCTCACCACGAAGAACAGGGCATATTGAGCAGTTCTTC
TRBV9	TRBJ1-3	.	CASEPGSSGNTIYF	TGTGCTTCGGAACCGGGGAGCTCTGGAAACACCATATATTTT
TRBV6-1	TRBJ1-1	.	CASGWGGTEAFF	TGTGCCAGTGGGTGGGGGGGTACTGAAGCTTTCTTT
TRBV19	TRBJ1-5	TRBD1	CASSRGTGRMNQPQHF	TGTGCCAGTAGTAGGGGGACAGGGCGGATGAATCAGCCCCAGCATTTT
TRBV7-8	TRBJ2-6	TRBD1	CASSLYMIGSGGSGANVLTF	TGTGCCAGCAGCTTATATATGATCGGTTCAGGGGGCTCTGGGGCCAACGTCCTGACTTTC
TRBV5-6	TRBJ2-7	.	CASSPKGDYEQYF	TGTGCCAGCAGCCCCAAGGGGGACTACGAGCAGTACTTC
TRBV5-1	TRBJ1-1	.	CASSRVGGDTEAFF	TGCGCCAGCAGCCGGGTAGGGGGGGACACTGAAGCTTTCTTT
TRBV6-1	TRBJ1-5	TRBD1	CASSEGDRVLYSNQPQHF	TGTGCCAGCAGTGAAGGGGACAGAGTACTTTATAGCAATCAGCCCCAGCATTTT
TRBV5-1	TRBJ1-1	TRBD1	CASSIGTGDHTEAFF	TGCGCCAGCAGCATCGGGACAGGGGACCACACTGAAGCTTTCTTT
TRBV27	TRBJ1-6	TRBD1	CASSSEEKGQINSPLHF	TGTGCCAGCAGTTCCGAAGAAAAGGGACAGATTAATTCACCCCTCCACTTT
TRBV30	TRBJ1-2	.	CAWSVLHRNYGYTF	TGTGCCTGGAGTGTACTTCATCGTAACTATGGCTACACCTTC
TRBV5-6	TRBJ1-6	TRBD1	CASRQTGQGARTSDSPLHF	TGTGCCAGCAGACAAACCGGACAGGGGGCGCGTACTTCGGATTCACCCCTCCACTTT
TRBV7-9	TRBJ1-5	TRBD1	CASSFRGDQPQHF	TGTGCCAGCAGCTTCAGGGGGGATCAGCCCCAGCATTTT
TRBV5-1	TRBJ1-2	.	CASSLGLFDGYTF	TGCGCCAGCAGCTTGGGACTCTTTGATGGCTACACCTTC
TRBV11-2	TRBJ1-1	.	CASSFLGGTEAFF	TGTGCCAGCAGCTTCCTGGGGGGGACTGAAGCTTTCTTT
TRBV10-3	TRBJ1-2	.	CAIRQGGYGYTF	TGTGCCATCAGGCAGGGTGGCTATGGCTACACCTTC
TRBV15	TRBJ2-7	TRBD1	CATSSRRTGAEQYF	TGTGCCACCAGCAGCCGAAGGACAGGGGCCGAGCAGTACTTC
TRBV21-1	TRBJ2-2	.	CASSKEDRRSGELFF	TGTGCCAGCAGCAAAGAGGATCGGCGGTCCGGGGAGCTGTTTTTT
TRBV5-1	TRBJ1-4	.	CASSLMQYNEKLFF	TGCGCCAGCAGCTTGATGCAGTATAATGAAAAACTGTTTTTT
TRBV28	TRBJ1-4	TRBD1	CATNRQGREKLFF	TGTGCCACCAACCGACAGGGGAGGGAAAAACTGTTTTTT
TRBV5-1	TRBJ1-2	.	CASSLGGEYYGYTF	TGCGCCAGCAGCTTGGGCGGGGAGTACTATGGCTACACCTTC
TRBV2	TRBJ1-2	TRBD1	CASSGAGQGDYGYTF	TGTGCCAGCAGTGGGGCGGGACAGGGCGACTATGGCTACACCTTC
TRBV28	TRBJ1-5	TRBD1	CASSRPYRGDQPQHF	TGTGCCAGCAGTAGACCTTACAGGGGAGATCAGCCCCAGCATTTT
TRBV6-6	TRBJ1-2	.	CASSDPTEQYTF	TGTGCCAGCAGTGACCCAACAGAACAGTACACCTTC
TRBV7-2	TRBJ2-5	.	CASSPRGEYQETQYF	TGTGCCAGCAGCCCCCGCGGCGAGTATCAAGAGACCCAGTACTTC
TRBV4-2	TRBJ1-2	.	CASSAAQAYGYTF	TGTGCCAGCAGCGCAGCTCAGGCCTATGGCTACACCTTC
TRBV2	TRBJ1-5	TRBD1	CASSVRGQTNQPQHF	TGTGCCAGCAGTGTCAGGGGACAGACAAATCAGCCCCAGCATTTT